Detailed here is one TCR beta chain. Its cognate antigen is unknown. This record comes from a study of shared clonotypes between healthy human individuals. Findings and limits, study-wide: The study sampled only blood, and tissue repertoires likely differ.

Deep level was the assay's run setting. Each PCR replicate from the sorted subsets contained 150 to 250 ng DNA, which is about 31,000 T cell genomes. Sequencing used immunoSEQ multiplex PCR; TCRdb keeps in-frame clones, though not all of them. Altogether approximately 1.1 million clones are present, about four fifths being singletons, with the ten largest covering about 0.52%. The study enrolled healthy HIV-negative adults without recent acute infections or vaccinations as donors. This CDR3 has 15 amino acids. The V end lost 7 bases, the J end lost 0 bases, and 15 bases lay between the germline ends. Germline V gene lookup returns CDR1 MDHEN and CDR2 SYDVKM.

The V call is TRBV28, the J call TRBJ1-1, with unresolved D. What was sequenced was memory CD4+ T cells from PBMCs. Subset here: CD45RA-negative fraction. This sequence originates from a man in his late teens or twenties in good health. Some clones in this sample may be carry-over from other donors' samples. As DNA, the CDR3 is TGTGCCAGCACTCTACCTGGGGTGGTGAACACTGAAGCTTTCTTT. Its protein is CASTLPGVVNTEAFF.